Presented here are 17 T cell receptor beta chains from one specimen sequenced in a study of graft-versus-host responses after intestinal transplantation. Clones were read by immunoSEQ multiplex PCR, and TCRdb kept only the in-frame ones, dropping some. The sample shows 9,600 or so clones, approximately 77% of them seen only once. Lymphocytes (intraepithelial and lamina propria) were released by processing the graft tissue. This material consisted of ileum tissue, taken roughly 470 days after intestinal transplantation. Source of these receptors: a human patient who received an intestinal transplant, so some T cells may come from the graft donor.

This rearrangement joins TRBV30 to TRBJ2-6, with D tentatively TRBD1 or TRBD2 (5 bases each). Trimming stripped 5 bases from V and 0 bases from J, with 14 bases between. The CDR3 sequence is 16 residues long. CDR1 GTSNPN and CDR2 SVGIG come from the germline V gene (reference sequence). The CDR3 nucleotides are TGTGCCTGGGGCTCTGGGGACCTCTCTGGGGCCAACGTCCTGACTTTC. The encoded protein is CAWGSGDLSGANVLTF.

This rearrangement joins TRBV7-8 to TRBJ1-4; the D is unclear. The length of the CDR3 is 16 residues. V lost 1 base and J 0 bases, leaving 9 bases between the germline ends. Germline V lookup: CDR1 SGHVS, CDR2 FQNEAQ. CDR3 protein: CASSLGTGATNEKLFF. The DNA for the CDR3 is TGTGCCAGCAGCTTAGGCACCGGGGCAACTAATGAAAAACTGTTTTTT.

V and J are TRBV27 and TRBJ1-5; unclear D gene. V gave up 0 bases and J gave up 6 bases, with 6 bases separating them. The CDR3 is 13 residues long. CDR1 MNHEY and CDR2 SMNVEV come from the germline V gene (reference sequence). The CDR3 region has the DNA TGTGCCAGCAGTTTATCGTGGGTTCAGCCCCAGCATTTT. Its translation: CASSLSWVQPQHF.

The chain couples TRBV28 to TRBJ1-5, with D maybe TRBD1 (5 bases). The CDR3 has 12 amino acids. V lost 4 bases and J 15 bases, leaving 16 bases between the germline ends. Germline V gene lookup returns CDR1 MDHEN and CDR2 SYDVKM. The CDR3 region has the DNA TGTGCCAGCAGTTCCCCTTACAGGATTGGGCATTTT. Its translation is CASSSPYRIGHF.

The rearrangement joins TRBV27 to TRBJ1-2; a possible D gene is TRBD1 (6 bases). The CDR3 spans 13 residues. The V gene's germline CDR1 is MNHEY and CDR2 SMNVEV (reference sequence). The V end lost 2 bases, the J end lost 4 bases, and 8 bases lay between the germline ends. The CDR3 DNA is TGTGCCAGCAGTTTAGCAGGGGCCTATGGCTACACCTTC. It yields the protein CASSLAGAYGYTF.

This clone was counted only a few times. This chain connects TRBV4-2 to TRBJ2-1; D is possibly TRBD2 (5 bases). V was cut by 0 bases and J by 4 bases, with 10 bases left in between. The CDR3 totals 15 residues. CDR1 is LGHNA and CDR2 is YNFKEQ in the germline V gene. The CDR3, as DNA: TGTGCCAGCAGCCAAGATAGATTAGCGTACAATGAGCAGTTCTTC. Translated, it gives CASSQDRLAYNEQFF.

The rearrangement links TRBV28 to TRBJ1-5, with TRBD1 as a possible D gene (6 bases). V was cut by 6 bases and J by 6 bases, with 18 bases left in between. This CDR3 is 15 amino acids long. Germline values: CDR1 MDHEN, CDR2 SYDVKM. The CDR3, as DNA: TGTGCCAGCAGAGGTACAGGGATTTTAGGTCAGCCCCAGCATTTT. It translates to CASRGTGILGQPQHF.

This chain joins TRBV7-9 and TRBJ2-2; D is perhaps TRBD1 (5 bases). Germline assignment: CDR1 SEHNR and CDR2 FQNEAQ (reference sequence). The V gene lost 2 bases and the J gene lost 4 bases, with 17 bases spanning the gap. The CDR3 has 17 residues. DNA of the CDR3: TGTGCCAGCAGCTTAACAGGTTCGGGTCTCCGCACCGGGGAGCTGTTTTTT. It is translated as CASSLTGSGLRTGELFF.

The rearrangement joins TRBV6-1 to TRBJ2-1; possibly TRBD2 for D (5 bases). The germline CDR1 and CDR2 sequences are MNHNS and SASEGT. CDR3 size: 11 residues. V was shortened by 7 bases and J by 6 bases, with 7 bases between the two germline ends. The CDR3 DNA follows: TGTGCCAGCAAGGCGGGCAATGAGCAGTTCTTC. Protein product: CASKAGNEQFF.

J is TRBJ1-1 and V is TRBV7-9; D is unclear. This CDR3 is built from 15 residues. V dropped 3 bases and J dropped 0 bases, with 11 bases sitting between them. Germline V gene lookup returns CDR1 SEHNR and CDR2 FQNEAQ (reference sequence). The CDR3 is CASSFIVELNTEAFF. The CDR3 DNA follows: TGTGCCAGCAGCTTCATTGTGGAGCTGAACACTGAAGCTTTCTTT. The full variable domain, rest sourced from reference TRBV7-9 and TRBJ1-1, is DTGVSQNPRHKITKRGQNVTFRCDPISEHNRLYWYRQTLGQGPEFLTYFQNEAQLEKSRLLSDRFSAERPKGSFSTLEIQRTEQGDSAMYLCASSFIVELNTEAFFGQGTRLTVV.

For the CDR3, the DNA is TGTGCCAGTAAGGACAGGCTCCATGGGGCGCAGTACTTC. Protein sequence: CASKDRLHGAQYF. The chain joins TRBV6-5 to TRBJ2-7; 7 bases are a match to TRBD1. The length of the CDR3 is 13 residues. The germline gives CDR1 MNHEY, CDR2 SVGAGI. Trimming removed 9 bases from V and 9 bases from J; junction bases left unmatched: 14.

The chain couples TRBV7-9 to TRBJ2-1, with 9 bases aligning to TRBD1. Unmatched junction bases numbered 6, after V lost 8 bases and J lost 7 bases. The CDR3 spans 13 residues. Germline CDR1 SEHNR, CDR2 FQNEAQ (reference sequence). The CDR3 is CASRDRVRNEQFF. The DNA of the CDR3 is TGTGCCAGCCGGGACAGGGTAAGGAATGAGCAGTTCTTC.

A word on this clone: At one end, the junction sequence differs from germline, possibly due to a read error. The J gene is TRBJ2-5, the V gene TRBV6-6; D unresolved. This CDR3 is 13 amino acids long. CDR1 and CDR2 from the germline V gene are MNHNY and SVGAGI (reference sequence). The chain's CDR3 is CASSYYNQETQYF. The CDR3 DNA is TGTGCCAGCAGTTACTATAACCAGGAGACCCAGTACTTC.

This clone showed up just once. The chain is built from TRBV5-1 and TRBJ2-1, with D tentatively TRBD1 (5 bases). Trimming cost V 3 bases and J 5 bases, with 15 bases left between them. Germline CDR1 reads SGHRS; CDR2 reads YFSETQ. This CDR3 has 15 residues. This CDR3 reads CASSSQGNSHNEQFF. The CDR3 coding sequence is TGCGCCAGCAGCTCTCAGGGAAACTCACACAATGAGCAGTTCTTC. The complete variable domain, with remaining parts taken from reference TRBV5-1 and TRBJ2-1, reads KAGVTQTPRYLIKTRGQQVTLSCSPISGHRSVSWYQQTPGQGLQFLFEYFSETQRNKGNFPGRFSGRQFSNSRSEMNVSTLELGDSALYLCASSSQGNSHNEQFFGPGTRLTVL.

In regard to this clone: Likely a read error: the CDR3 ends without its conserved phenylalanine or tryptophan. The CDR3 region is CASSPGNYGYTI. The CDR3 bases are TGTGCCAGCAGTCCCGGGAACTATGGCTACACCATC. The gene calls are TRBV28 and TRBJ1-2; D gene uncertain. V was clipped by 5 bases and J by 2 bases, with 6 bases between them. The CDR3 extends over 12 amino acids. The V gene's germline CDR1 is MDHEN and CDR2 SYDVKM.

This chain connects TRBV6-1 to TRBJ2-7; D remains ambiguous. Trimming removed 10 bases from V and 4 bases from J, with 5 bases in between. The CDR3 has 9 amino acids. Germline CDR1 reads MNHNS; CDR2 reads SASEGT. The chain's CDR3 is CATEYEQYF. CDR3 coding DNA: TGTGCCACCGAGTACGAGCAGTACTTC.

The chain couples TRBV10-2 to TRBJ2-3; 9 bases are a match to TRBD2. The J segment lost 3 bases and the V segment lost 2 bases, leaving 9 bases of the junction unmatched. Germline V CDR1 and CDR2: WSHSY, SAAADI. This CDR3 is built from 17 residues. The CDR3 DNA follows: TGCGCCAGCAGTGAGGGCGGGGGGGCCGGTGGGACAGATACGCAGTATTTT. This sequence encodes CASSEGGGAGGTDTQYF.